This T cell receptor (beta chain) stems from a study of blood T cells in healthy people across ages. Study-wide background: Capturing about one barcoded beta molecule per two T cells was achieved by template switching.

This clonotype came up once. Given a much more abundant clone one base away, this may be a read error. This CDR3 has 12 amino acids. Germline V CDR1 and CDR2: SGHTA, FQGNSA. Every donor provided roughly 10 milliliters of peripheral blood. PCR was performed a second time for roughly 7 to 12 cycles using a sample-barcoded 5' primer and a J-beta primer mix. TCRdb fed the 5' RACE reads into MiXCR, producing one record per CDR3 protein. The sample lists about 730,000 distinct CDR3 sequences, roughly 47% seen once, with 20% in the top ten. V and J are TRBV7-2 and TRBJ2-5, with D possibly TRBD1 on 5 matching bases. This TCR was sampled from a woman aged 60-75 years in good health. The sample comprised blood. CDR3 loop: CAGSQGRETQYF. The CDR3 DNA sequence: TGTGCCGGCAGCCAGGGCAGGGAGACCCAGTACTTC.